This entry is about one TCR beta chain. Its target antigen remains unknown. Qualities for individual bases were not recorded, and no much larger clone is one base off. The CDR3 regions of human TCRbeta chains were subjected to immunosequencing. As for how the authors treated the data: TCRs in the repertoires were compared against a reference library of SARS-CoV-2-specific TCRs that had been generated with the MIRA antigen-specificity platform. Breadth meant the fraction of unique TCRs that were SARS-CoV-2-associated, whereas depth meant the fraction of total T cells that were SARS-CoV-2-associated. Each spike-specific TCR was assigned to its reactive spike region and to a CD4 or CD8 class using the MIRA data. Log10-transformed breadth and depth values were compared by one-way ANOVA with Sidak's multiple comparisons tests. Here the immuneACCESS table is served through TCRdb, limited to in-frame sequences with V and J called. Missing clones are a known gap in these copies; in checked studies unresolved V genes cover under half, and the rest lacks a known reason. Clone size and V and J calls were adopted from that table, with D and trimming inferred from the DNA. This sample lists more than 100,000 clones; approximately 86% were detected once. The leading ten clones occupy about 2.5% of the sample.

This entry belongs to a study of T cell responses to AZD1222 COVID-19 vaccine (dated by TCRdb to the early 2020s). Background for the entire study: TCR sequencing covered more than 230 trial participants: 200 to 220 given two doses of AZD1222 and around 25 given two doses of MenACWY control vaccine. Trial participants were enrolled into age subgroups of 18-55, 56-69 and 70-plus years, which contained about 150, 27 and 61 TCR-sequenced participants, respectively. What the authors observed across the whole study: Reportedly, close to half of the unique spike-specific TCRs recognized epitopes lying outside the regions that are mutated in the B.1.351 and B.1.1.7 variants. Participants were mostly white British and included more females than males, and it was suggested by the authors that clonal diversity may have been underestimated. The vaccine-associated CD4 TCRs covered the entire spike protein, and the dominant responses fell in regions 160-218 and 743-854. The 56-69-year group was small, and its depth increase did not reach significance, likely because of low power. Conclusions about previously exposed vaccinees are limited because only a handful of AZD1222 recipients were SARS-CoV-2 seropositive at baseline. Because no day 14 peak-response samples were available, repertoires were characterized only after the peak T cell response. Spike-specific TCR breadth and depth rose significantly after two AZD1222 doses compared with day 0 and with MenACWY recipients.

In the paper's terms, the time point label means: about 28 days (+/-7) after the second vaccine dose. AZD1222 recipients with second doses at about 4 weeks or about 12 weeks were pooled, because spike-specific TCR depth and breadth did not differ between schedules. The vaccinee samples were drawn from two UK trials, COV001 and COV002, one of which was a single-blind randomized controlled phase 2/3 trial testing AZD1222 (ChAdOx1 nCoV-19) in healthy adults. Trial participant PBMC samples were collected at day 0 and day 28 after the second dose for TCRbeta chain sequencing. From its cysteine to its phenylalanine, the CDR3 spans 18 amino acids. Only CDR3 DNA is held: 54 bases, read in frame from base 1. V and J are truncated by 1 base and 3 bases respectively, leaving an intervening sequence of 19 bases. For CDR1 and CDR2, the germline V gene lists SGHAT and FQNNGV.

The clonotype was recovered from an adult who received the AZD1222 COVID-19 vaccine. The rearranged segments are TRBV11-2 and TRBJ2-1; the D gene is possibly TRBD1 or TRBD2, with 7 bases matching each. The source material was peripheral blood, sampled 28 days after the second AZD1222 dose. This receptor carries the CDR3 CASSLAGLRGGRYNEQFF. The nucleotide sequence reads as follows: TGTGCCAGCAGCTTAGCGGGGCTCAGGGGGGGCCGCTACAATGAGCAGTTCTTC.